The 26 T cell receptor beta chains given below trace back to one sample, sequenced in a study of T cells in Graves' hyperthyroidism and ophthalmopathy. Template material for amplifying TCR beta CDR3 regions consisted of RNA transcripts. TCR CDR3 underwent first-round RT-PCR with the HTBI primer set. TCRdb re-analysed the multiplex PCR reads in MiXCR, keeping a single row per CDR3 protein. Found here are approximately 590,000 distinct CDR3 sequences, approximately 14% of them singletons; the top ten hold around 7.3%. The specimen sequenced was blood. These receptors originate from a woman in her twenties or thirties with Graves' hyperthyroidism.

The genes are TRBV30 and TRBJ2-2; 7 positions match TRBD1. CDR1 GTSNPN and CDR2 SVGIG come from the germline V gene (reference sequence). Germline trimming cut 3 bases from V and 3 bases from J; bases unmatched to any gene: 7. This CDR3 has 15 amino acids. CDR3 in DNA: TGTGCCTGGAGCATCGGGACAGCTCACACCGGGGAGCTGTTTTTT. Its translation: CAWSIGTAHTGELFF.

The chain employs TRBV7-9 and TRBJ1-2; 12 nucleotides agree with TRBD1. The germline V gene encodes CDR1 SEHNR and CDR2 FQNEAQ (reference sequence). There are 18 residues in the CDR3. V gave up 4 bases and J gave up 4 bases; unmatched junction bases: 13. CDR3 bases: TGTGCCAGCAGCTCGGGACAGGGGGCGTCCCCGAAATTCTATGGCTACACCTTC. It is translated as CASSSGQGASPKFYGYTF.

In this sample, this clonotype turned up many times. V usage is TRBV13 and J usage is TRBJ1-1, with 10 nucleotides matching TRBD1. The CDR3 runs 13 residues. The V gene end was trimmed by 5 bases and the J gene end by 7 bases; junction bases not matched to a gene: 4. The V gene's germline CDR1 is PRHDT and CDR2 FYEKMQ (reference sequence). The CDR3 is CASSRDRGSEAFF. CDR3 sequence (DNA): TGTGCCAGCAGCCGGGACAGGGGCAGTGAAGCTTTCTTT.

The rearrangement uses TRBV3-1 and TRBJ2-3, with 9 positions matching TRBD2. With V trimmed by 8 bases and J by 2 bases, 11 bases remained unmatched. Per the germline V gene, CDR1 is LGHDT and CDR2 is YNNKEL (reference sequence). The CDR3 has 16 amino acids. The CDR3 sequence is CASSPGTSRFTDTQYF. The CDR3 nucleotides read TGTGCCAGCTCACCCGGGACTAGCCGGTTCACAGATACGCAGTATTTT.

This clonotype came up many times. The rearrangement joins TRBV12-3 or TRBV12-4 to TRBJ2-3; D gene ambiguous. The CDR3 is made up of 17 amino acids. V was clipped by 2 bases and J by 0 bases, with 15 bases between them. In DNA form, the CDR3 reads TGTGCCAGCAGTTTAACAAATCTAATATACAGCACAGATACGCAGTATTTT. Its protein is CASSLTNLIYSTDTQYF.

This clonotype was picked up many times. The CDR3 DNA reads as TGTGCCAGCAGCCGAACGGGACTAGCGGGAGTTGAGCAGTTCTTC. It yields the protein CASSRTGLAGVEQFF. This chain links TRBV7-9 with TRBJ2-1, with 14 nucleotides matching TRBD2. CDR1 is SEHNR and CDR2 is FQNEAQ in the germline V gene (reference sequence). V was pared by 5 bases and J by 9 bases, with 6 bases of the junction left unmatched. The CDR3 contains 15 residues.

The chain couples TRBV19 to TRBJ2-5; 13 bases are a match to TRBD2. CDR1 and CDR2 from the germline V gene are LNHDA and SQIVND (reference sequence). CDR3 length: 16 residues. V lost 5 bases to trimming and J lost 10 bases; unmatched junction nucleotides: 13. The CDR3 loop reads CASSPRIRTSGSFQYF. CDR3 in DNA: TGTGCCAGTAGTCCGCGAATCAGGACTAGCGGGAGTTTCCAGTACTTC.

This clonotype was picked up many times. The J gene is TRBJ1-3, the V gene TRBV3-1; D unclear. The germline V gene has CDR1 LGHDT and CDR2 YNNKEL (reference sequence). This CDR3 is built from 14 residues. The V end was cut by 3 bases, the J end by 1 base, with 7 bases between. CDR3 protein: CASSQEGSGNTIYF. CDR3 coding DNA: TGTGCCAGCAGCCAGGAGGGTTCTGGAAACACCATATATTTT.

The table lists this clonotype with many counts. CDR3 nucleotide sequence: TGTGCCAGCAGCTTAGACCAGGGACGGTGGAACACTGAAGCTTTCTTT. Encoded protein: CASSLDQGRWNTEAFF. The chain recombines TRBV11-2 with TRBJ1-1, with D possibly being TRBD1 (5 bases). This CDR3 comprises 16 residues. V was trimmed by 0 bases and J by 1 base, leaving 12 bases between them. Germline lookup yields CDR1 SGHAT and CDR2 FQNNGV.

This clonotype was found many times. The V call is TRBV18, the J call TRBJ2-1; no firm D call. CDR3 length equals 12 residues. Germline-derived CDR1 and CDR2 are KGHSH and LQKENI. V dropped 1 base and J dropped 5 bases, with 3 bases sitting between them. CDR3 nucleotides: TGTGCCAGCTCACCACGGAACAATGAGCAGTTCTTC. Translating gives CASSPRNNEQFF.

This clonotype was seen at least ten times. This chain uses TRBV2 with TRBJ1-1; 7 nucleotides agree with TRBD1. With 7 bases clipped from V and 2 bases from J, the junction kept 7 bases outside the gene matches. Germline CDR1 SNHLY, CDR2 FYNNEI. This CDR3 contains 14 residues. The CDR3 loop reads CASTLTGINTEAFF. In DNA, the CDR3 is TGTGCCAGCACTTTGACAGGGATAAACACTGAAGCTTTCTTT.

The chain carries TRBV10-1 and TRBJ1-1, with unresolved D. This CDR3 region has 14 residues. The ends were cut back, 0 bases at V and 7 bases at J, with 12 bases in the middle. Germline V lookup: CDR1 WNHNN, CDR2 SYGVQD (reference sequence). The CDR3 here is CASSESLSGYEAFF. Here the CDR3 DNA reads TGCGCCAGCAGTGAGTCGTTATCGGGGTATGAAGCTTTCTTT.

This rearrangement joins TRBV4-2 to TRBJ1-2, with TRBD1 as a possible D gene (6 bases). CDR3 length: 14 residues. Germline values: CDR1 LGHNA, CDR2 YNFKEQ. Trimming pared 0 bases from V and 7 bases from J, leaving 12 bases between. The CDR3 coding sequence is TGTGCCAGCAGCCAAGATCCCAGGGGCTCTGGCTACACCTTC. It yields the protein CASSQDPRGSGYTF.

This clonotype was seen repeatedly, ten times or more. The chain joins TRBV6-1 to TRBJ1-5, with unresolved D. Germline V gene lookup returns CDR1 MNHNS and CDR2 SASEGT. The CDR3 contains 13 residues. V was pared by 8 bases and J by 1 base, with 9 bases between. CDR3: CASGSRSNQPQHF. In DNA form, the CDR3 reads TGTGCCAGCGGGTCCAGGAGCAATCAGCCCCAGCATTTT.

The count of this clonotype is one. A much larger clone sits a single nucleotide away, making a read error possible. This rearrangement joins TRBV3-1 to TRBJ2-3, with TRBD1 as a possible D gene (7 bases). In germline, CDR1 is LGHDT, CDR2 YNNKEL (reference sequence). V gave up 5 bases and J gave up 3 bases, with 15 bases separating them. The CDR3 loop spans 15 amino acids. The CDR3 loop is CASSEFRGRTDTQYF. The CDR3 nucleotides read TGTGCCAGCAGCGAATTCAGGGGGAGGACAGATACGCAGTATTTT.

This clonotype was observed at least ten times. The gene calls are TRBV5-6 and TRBJ2-3, with D perhaps matching TRBD1 or TRBD2 (5 bases each). Germline CDR1 reads SGHDT; CDR2 reads YYEEEE. Trimming stripped 6 bases from V and 3 bases from J, with 11 bases between. The CDR3 contains 13 residues. The CDR3: CASIRDLTDTQYF. In nucleotides, the CDR3 is TGTGCCAGCATCAGGGACCTAACAGATACGCAGTATTTT.

This clonotype was seen repeatedly, ten times or more. The genes are TRBV15 and TRBJ2-5; D is possibly TRBD1 (6 bases). Germline assignment: CDR1 LNHNV and CDR2 YYDKDF (reference sequence). The CDR3 spans 16 residues. V lost 1 base and J 8 bases, leaving 20 bases between the germline ends. In DNA form, the CDR3 reads TGTGCCACCAGCAGAGTTGAGGGGATGATGACAGGAACCCAGTACTTC. As protein: CATSRVEGMMTGTQYF.

The V call is TRBV3-1, the J call TRBJ2-7, with a tentative D call TRBD2 (5 bases). This CDR3 has 14 residues. V was shortened by 1 base and J by 6 bases, with 13 bases between the two germline ends. CDR1 and CDR2 (germline): LGHDT, YNNKEL (reference sequence). CDR3 in amino acids: CASSQGGRVGEQYF. The CDR3 region has the DNA TGTGCCAGCAGCCAAGGAGGGCGCGTAGGCGAGCAGTACTTC.

This clonotype was counted only a few times. The V call is TRBV10-2, the J call TRBJ2-5; TRBD2 is a possible D gene (6 bases). V was cut by 0 bases and J by 4 bases, with 15 bases left in between. This CDR3 is 16 amino acids long. CDR1 is WSHSY and CDR2 is SAAADI in the germline V gene. The CDR3 DNA follows: TGCGCCAGCAGTGAGTCTCGACTAGTCTTGTCAGAGACCCAGTACTTC. Protein: CASSESRLVLSETQYF.

In this sample, this clonotype turned up many times. The chain couples TRBV6-1 to TRBJ2-7; D gene ambiguous. Germline V lookup: CDR1 MNHNS, CDR2 SASEGT. Deletions cut 5 bases from V and 7 bases from J, with 12 bases between. The CDR3 is 12 amino acids. The CDR3 DNA is TGTGCCAGCAGTTATCCTCTTGGGGAGCAGTACTTC. It is translated as CASSYPLGEQYF.

The chain carries TRBV28 and TRBJ2-5; D is perhaps TRBD1 (6 bases). V lost 5 bases and J 2 bases, leaving 15 bases between the germline ends. The CDR3 runs 15 residues. Germline assignment: CDR1 MDHEN and CDR2 SYDVKM. In DNA form, the CDR3 reads TGTGCCAGCAGTGCTCCGGGACACCAACAAGAGACCCAGTACTTC. This sequence encodes CASSAPGHQQETQYF.

This clonotype occurred a few times. The V call is TRBV29-1, the J call TRBJ2-2; D is unclear. This CDR3 contains 11 residues. Germline CDR1 and CDR2: SQVTM and ANQGSEA. V shed 8 bases and J shed 7 bases, with 11 bases lying between them. The CDR3 DNA reads TGCAGCTTTCGGGTTATCGGGGAGCTGTTTTTT. It encodes CSFRVIGELFF.

This clonotype was found once. Possible read error: a much larger clone is one base away. The CDR3 loop is CAGSPDRDVLQPQHF. The CDR3 bases are TGTGCCGGCTCACCGGACAGGGACGTTCTTCAGCCCCAGCATTTT. The chain is built from TRBV18 and TRBJ1-5, with TRBD1 matching 8 bases. Germline V gene sequence: CDR1 KGHSH, CDR2 LQKENI. This CDR3 is 15 amino acids long. The complete variable domain, with remaining parts taken from reference TRBV18 and TRBJ1-5, reads NAGVMQNPRHLVRRRGQEARLRCSPMKGHSHVYWYRQLPEEGLKFMVYLQKENIIDESGMPKERFSAEFPKEGPSILRIQQVVRGDSAAYFCAGSPDRDVLQPQHFGDGTRLSIL.

This clonotype has at least ten counts. The chain joins TRBV11-2 to TRBJ1-2; 8 nucleotides match TRBD1. CDR1 SGHAT and CDR2 FQNNGV come from the germline V gene. The trim removed 1 base at V and 4 bases at J, leaving 8 bases unmatched. The CDR3 has 16 amino acids. The CDR3 DNA sequence: TGTGCCAGCAGCTTAGGCAGGGACAGGCCTCCCTATGGCTACACCTTC. This gives the protein CASSLGRDRPPYGYTF. The whole variable domain, remainder taken from reference TRBV11-2 and TRBJ1-2, is EAGVAQSPRYKIIEKRQSVAFWCNPISGHATLYWYQQILGQGPKLLIQFQNNGVVDDSQLPKDRFSAERLKGVDSTLKIQPAKLEDSAVYLCASSLGRDRPPYGYTFGSGTRLTVV.

The V call is TRBV24-1, the J call TRBJ1-5; 9 bases map to TRBD1. Germline V gives CDR1 KGHDR, CDR2 SFDVKD. J lost 3 bases, V lost 9 bases, and 8 bases had no gene match. The CDR3 has 15 residues. The CDR3, as DNA: TGTGCCACCGCCAAGGGACAGGGAAACAATCAGCCCCAGCATTTT. It encodes CATAKGQGNNQPQHF.

This clonotype was recorded a few times. The CDR3 loop is CSARDLGRNEQFF. The CDR3 DNA follows: TGCAGTGCTAGAGATTTAGGTCGGAATGAGCAGTTCTTC. The chain links TRBV20-1 to TRBJ2-1, with D hard to call. Deletions cut 0 bases from V and 7 bases from J, with 10 bases between. The CDR3 consists of 13 residues. CDR1 DFQATT and CDR2 SNEGSKA come from the germline V gene (reference sequence).